The 20 T cell receptor beta chains reported below all come from one sample, sequenced in a study of blood T cell repertoires in COVID-19. Profiling relied on immunoSEQ multiplex PCR, and the TCRdb table lists in-frame clones only, not all of them. The sample has 150,000 to 200,000 clones, over 80% seen once. The sample comprised peripheral blood. These receptors originate from a woman aged 55-69 years who had recovered from COVID-19.

The genes are TRBV6-5 and TRBJ1-2; TRBD1 matches 7 bases. CDR1 is MNHEY, CDR2 SVGAGI, per germline. V lost 0 bases and J lost 3; bases outside the gene matches: 7. This CDR3 has 16 amino acids. CDR3 amino acids: CASSYSKQGIHYGYTF. The DNA for the CDR3 is TGTGCCAGCAGTTACTCGAAACAGGGGATTCACTATGGCTACACCTTC.

The chain employs TRBV4-2 and TRBJ1-1; D unclear. The CDR3 runs to 15 residues. The V gene's germline CDR1 is LGHNA and CDR2 YNFKEQ. V was cut by 1 base and J by 2 bases, with 11 bases left in between. This chain's CDR3 is CASSQAYRTNTEAFF. CDR3 nucleotides: TGTGCCAGCAGCCAAGCTTATAGAACCAACACTGAAGCTTTCTTT.

The CDR3 coding sequence is TGCGCCAGCAGCGATCAACAGGGGGCCTACTATGGCTACACCTTC. Its translation is CASSDQQGAYYGYTF. The chain employs TRBV5-1 and TRBJ1-2, with 9 bases matching TRBD1. The CDR3 extends over 15 amino acids. In germline, CDR1 is SGHRS, CDR2 YFSETQ. With 4 bases clipped from V and 3 bases from J, the junction kept 7 bases outside the gene matches.

The V gene is TRBV10-2, the J gene TRBJ2-7; D gene uncertain. Trimming cost V 4 bases and J 1 base, with 5 bases left between them. This CDR3 has 12 residues. Germline V gives CDR1 WSHSY, CDR2 SAAADI. CDR3 nucleotides: TGCGCCAGCAGTGCACTATCCTACGAGCAGTACTTC. Residues: CASSALSYEQYF.

This chain uses TRBV7-3 with TRBJ1-3; D gene unclear. This CDR3 has 13 amino acids. V lost 4 bases to trimming and J lost 4 bases, with 8 bases between them. Germline V gene data show CDR1 as SGHTA and CDR2 as FQGTGA. The DNA of the CDR3 is TGTGCCAGCAGCTCCGTCGGGGGAAACACCATATATTTT. Protein sequence: CASSSVGGNTIYF.

V and J are TRBV5-6 and TRBJ1-2, with D perhaps TRBD1 (5 bases). The CDR3 totals 11 residues. Germline CDR1 and CDR2: SGHDT and YYEEEE. The V end lost 0 bases, the J end lost 8 bases, and 5 bases lay between the germline ends. This CDR3 reads CASSLDRGYTF. The DNA of the CDR3 is TGTGCCAGCAGCTTGGACAGGGGCTACACCTTC.

The chain carries TRBV30 and TRBJ1-1; D unresolved. Per the germline V gene, CDR1 is GTSNPN and CDR2 is SVGIG (reference sequence). The CDR3 totals 14 residues. Deletions cut 2 bases from V and 5 bases from J, with 15 bases between. CDR3 in DNA: TGTGCCTGGAGTTTAGGACTCCCGGGTACTGAAGCTTTCTTT. Translation gives CAWSLGLPGTEAFF.

The V gene is TRBV7-9, the J gene TRBJ2-1; 7 nucleotides agree with TRBD1. Looked up from germline, CDR1 is SEHNR and CDR2 is FQNEAQ (reference sequence). This CDR3 contains 14 residues. Losses at the gene ends were 5 bases for V and 10 bases for J; bases not matched to a gene: 11. The CDR3 region has the DNA TGTGCCAGCAGCAGCCAGACAGGGAAGTTGGAGCAGTTCTTC. Protein product: CASSSQTGKLEQFF.

The rearrangement links TRBV10-1 to TRBJ1-1, with unresolved D. The CDR3 contains 13 residues. Germline V gene data show CDR1 as WNHNN and CDR2 as SYGVQD (reference sequence). The V and J ends lost 8 bases and 3 bases respectively, with 13 bases between them. The CDR3 DNA follows: TGCGCCAGCGCTGGGAGCAGATACACTGAAGCTTTCTTT. Translated, it gives CASAGSRYTEAFF.

The chain recombines TRBV18 with TRBJ1-5; 7 bases align to TRBD1. V lost 5 bases, J lost 4 bases, and 2 bases stayed unmatched. CDR1 and CDR2 from the germline V gene are KGHSH and LQKENI. The CDR3 runs to 13 residues. CDR3 amino acids: CASSGDRNQPQHF. DNA of the CDR3: TGTGCCAGCTCAGGGGACAGAAATCAGCCCCAGCATTTT.

The chain carries TRBV6-1 and TRBJ2-7; 8 bases are shared with TRBD1. This CDR3 comprises 16 residues. Germline assignment: CDR1 MNHNS and CDR2 SASEGT. The J segment lost 0 bases and the V segment lost 0 bases, leaving 4 bases of the junction unmatched. CDR3 amino acids: CASSEARDRPSYEQYF. The CDR3 nucleotides read TGTGCCAGCAGTGAAGCGAGGGACAGGCCCTCCTACGAGCAGTACTTC.

The chain is built from TRBV5-1 and TRBJ2-3; TRBD2 agrees at 12 bases. V gave up 0 bases and J gave up 0 bases; unmatched junction bases: 11. CDR1 and CDR2 from the germline V gene are SGHRS and YFSETQ. The CDR3 totals 20 residues. DNA for the CDR3: TGCGCCAGCAGCTTGGTCGCACTAGCGGGGGGTTGGCCTAGCACAGATACGCAGTATTTT. Amino acid sequence: CASSLVALAGGWPSTDTQYF.

The chain employs TRBV6-2 or TRBV6-3 and TRBJ2-4; a possible D gene is TRBD1 (6 bases). Trimming stripped 5 bases from V and 2 bases from J, with 10 bases between. The CDR3 is 14 amino acids. Per germline, CDR1 MNHEY and CDR2 SVGEGT. CDR3 protein: CASSQDSTKNIQYF. CDR3 DNA sequence: TGTGCCAGCAGTCAGGACAGTACCAAAAACATTCAGTACTTC.

This chain connects TRBV6-2 or TRBV6-3 to TRBJ1-4, with 10 bases matching TRBD1. Per germline, CDR1 MNHEY and CDR2 SVGEGT. The trim removed 2 bases at V and 7 bases at J, leaving 4 bases unmatched. This CDR3 spans 15 amino acids. The CDR3 loop is CASSYPGQGSEKLFF. Here the CDR3 DNA reads TGTGCCAGCAGTTACCCGGGACAGGGGAGTGAAAAACTGTTTTTT.

The V call is TRBV19, the J call TRBJ1-2; the D gene is possibly TRBD1 (6 bases). The ends were cut back, 3 bases at V and 5 bases at J, with 22 bases in the middle. CDR1 is LNHDA, CDR2 SQIVND, per germline (reference sequence). The CDR3 contains 17 residues. The CDR3 region is CASSMGLLQGPGYGYTF. Written as DNA, the CDR3 is TGTGCCAGTAGTATGGGACTACTACAGGGTCCGGGGTATGGCTACACCTTC. Supplemented by reference TRBV19 and TRBJ1-2, the full variable domain reads DGGITQSPKYLFRKEGQNVTLSCEQNLNHDAMYWYRQDPGQGLRLIYYSQIVNDFQKGDIAEGYSVSREKKESFPLTVTSAQKNPTAFYLCASSMGLLQGPGYGYTFGSGTRLTVV.

The chain employs TRBV28 and TRBJ2-5; 8 bases map to TRBD2. V shed 6 bases and J 2 bases; nucleotides not matched to a gene: 5. The germline CDR1 and CDR2 sequences are MDHEN and SYDVKM. This CDR3 spans 14 amino acids. CDR3 protein: CASRSGGGQETQYF. DNA for the CDR3: TGTGCCAGCAGGTCCGGGGGGGGGCAAGAGACCCAGTACTTC.

The chain links TRBV6-1 to TRBJ1-2; unclear D gene. There are 17 residues in the CDR3. The germline CDR1 and CDR2 sequences are MNHNS and SASEGT. Trimming removed 0 bases at V and 4 bases at J, with 18 bases between. CDR3 loop: CASSEAPSYVDVYGYTF. Written as DNA, the CDR3 is TGTGCCAGCAGTGAAGCCCCAAGCTACGTAGATGTCTATGGCTACACCTTC.

This sequence joins TRBV3-1 (or the pseudogene TRBV3-2) and TRBJ1-1, with D unclear. The ends were cut back, 1 base at V and 8 bases at J, with 8 bases in the middle. CDR3 size: 12 residues. Germline CDR1 LGHDT, CDR2 YNNKEL (reference sequence). CDR3 loop: CASSQGAGEAFF. The CDR3 DNA is TGTGCCAGCAGCCAAGGGGCCGGAGAAGCTTTCTTT.

The gene calls are TRBV5-1 and TRBJ2-7; D may be TRBD1 (6 bases). Germline V gives CDR1 SGHRS, CDR2 YFSETQ. The ends were cut back, 1 base at V and 2 bases at J, with 10 bases in the middle. The CDR3 length is 14 residues. The CDR3 protein is CASSLNRATYEQYF. DNA for the CDR3: TGCGCCAGCAGCTTGAACAGGGCGACCTACGAGCAGTACTTC.

This sequence joins TRBV7-3 and TRBJ2-1; 7 bases align to TRBD2. This CDR3 spans 15 amino acids. In germline, CDR1 is SGHTA, CDR2 FQGTGA. Trimming removed 4 bases from V and 2 bases from J; junction bases left unmatched: 5. CDR3 amino acids: CASSSRTSTYNEQFF. The DNA of the CDR3 is TGTGCCAGCAGCTCAAGGACTAGTACCTACAATGAGCAGTTCTTC. Full variable domain (remainder filled in from reference TRBV7-3 and TRBJ2-1): GAGVSQTPSNKVTEKGKYVELRCDPISGHTALYWYRQSLGQGPEFLIYFQGTGAADDSGLPNDRFFAVRPEGSVSTLKIQRTERGDSAVYLCASSSRTSTYNEQFFGPGTRLTVL.